These 18 T cell receptor beta chains share one sample of origin, sequenced in a study of vaccination and CD4 T cells after COVID-19. Treatment specified: 10-day PBMC culture with coronavirus spike peptide pools or control peptides (ViraFEST assay). For these receptors, no antigen is known. The Oncomine TCR Beta short-read assay sequenced DNA from cultured CD4+ T cells. TCRdb called the PCR reads again in MiXCR, with one record for every CDR3 protein. The sample shows about 15,000 distinct CDR3 sequences, 39% of them seen only once. The sample was CD4+ T cells from blood, cultured in vitro, taken before SARS-CoV-2 vaccination. These receptors were collected from a human donor who had recovered from COVID-19.

The chain recombines TRBV4-1 with TRBJ2-5; 9 bases agree with TRBD2. Per the germline V gene, CDR1 is MGHRA and CDR2 is YSYEKL. V lost 0 bases, J lost 4 bases, and 6 bases stayed unmatched. The CDR3 is made up of 16 amino acids. CDR3 DNA sequence: TGCGCCAGCAGCCAAGAACCCCCTAGCGGGGTAGAGACCCAGTACTTC. This sequence encodes CASSQEPPSGVETQYF.

This chain connects TRBV2 to TRBJ1-5; D is possibly TRBD1 (6 bases). Germline V lookup: CDR1 SNHLY, CDR2 FYNNEI. The CDR3 covers 14 residues. V lost 5 bases and J lost 5, with 13 bases in between. As DNA, the CDR3 is TGTGCCAGCAGTTTCGACAGGAAAGATCAGCCCCAGCATTTT. Protein product: CASSFDRKDQPQHF.

The rearrangement uses TRBV19 and TRBJ2-1; 7 nucleotides line up with TRBD1. Germline V CDR1 and CDR2: LNHDA, SQIVND (reference sequence). The V gene end was trimmed by 7 bases and the J gene end by 10 bases; junction bases not matched to a gene: 7. The CDR3 covers 12 residues. The CDR3 nucleotides read TGTGCCAGTAAGACGGGGACAGCGGAGCAGTTCTTC. Its translation: CASKTGTAEQFF.

The DNA of the CDR3 is TGTGCCAGCAGTCTTTTTGACGGGGCCAACGTCCTGACTTTC. Its protein product is CASSLFDGANVLTF. The chain employs TRBV6-1 and TRBJ2-6; D call uncertain. Germline loops: CDR1 MNHNS, CDR2 SASEGT. Trimming stripped 5 bases from V and 4 bases from J, with 9 bases between. The CDR3 has 14 amino acids.

This clonotype occurred a few times. V gene TRBV7-8 combines with J gene TRBJ1-1; TRBD1 is a possible D gene (5 bases). The CDR3 has 15 residues. Germline CDR1 is SGHVS and CDR2 is FQNEAQ. V lost 5 bases and J 1 base, leaving 14 bases between the germline ends. CDR3 in amino acids: CASSQTDSGNTEAFF. CDR3 DNA: TGTGCCAGCAGCCAAACCGACAGTGGGAACACTGAAGCTTTCTTT.

The table lists this clonotype with a few counts. This rearrangement joins TRBV4-3 to TRBJ2-2; D remains ambiguous. Trimming took off 3 bases at V and 6 bases at J, with 5 bases between the two ends. Germline-derived CDR1 and CDR2 are LGHNA and YSLEER. CDR3 length: 12 amino acids. DNA of the CDR3: TGCGCCAGCAGCCATTCAGCCGGGGAGCTGTTTTTT. This encodes CASSHSAGELFF.

The chain couples TRBV6-1 to TRBJ2-3; 10 bases fit TRBD2. V trimming: 5 bases; J trimming: 2 bases; junction bases outside the gene matches: 10. The CDR3 extends over 17 amino acids. Germline V gene lookup returns CDR1 MNHNS and CDR2 SASEGT. The DNA of the CDR3 is TGTGCCAGCAGTCCCAAAAGCGGGGGGGGTTTCACAGATACGCAGTATTTT. As protein: CASSPKSGGGFTDTQYF.

The DNA for the CDR3 is TGTGCCAGCAGTAAGACAGTCCAAGAGACCCAGTACTTC. Its translation is CASSKTVQETQYF. The J gene is TRBJ2-5, the V gene TRBV6-1; possible D gene TRBD1, 5 bases. Germline V gene lookup returns CDR1 MNHNS and CDR2 SASEGT. V was clipped by 5 bases and J by 1 base, with 8 bases between them. The CDR3 has 13 amino acids.

This sequence joins TRBV28 and TRBJ1-3, with a weak D call TRBD1 (5 bases). CDR3 length: 14 amino acids. V lost 6 bases and J lost 0, with 9 bases in between. The V gene's germline CDR1 is MDHEN and CDR2 SYDVKM. As DNA, the CDR3 is TGTGCCAGCAGCCAGGGAGGCTCTGGAAACACCATATATTTT. Its protein is CASSQGGSGNTIYF.

CDR3 amino acids: CASSRQLNSPNTEAFF. The CDR3 nucleotides are TGTGCCAGCAGTCGACAGCTAAACAGCCCGAACACTGAAGCTTTCTTT. The chain has TRBV6-2 or TRBV6-3 and TRBJ1-1, with D perhaps TRBD1 (5 bases). The length of the CDR3 is 16 residues. The ends were cut back, 5 bases at V and 1 base at J, with 17 bases in the middle. The germline gives CDR1 MNHEY, CDR2 SVGEGT.

This clonotype has a handful of counts. Here the CDR3 reads CASSYSALAQETQYF. Written as DNA, the CDR3 is TGTGCCAGCAGTTATTCAGCTTTAGCGCAGGAGACCCAGTACTTC. The chain joins TRBV11-2 to TRBJ2-5; TRBD2 is a possible D gene (5 bases). CDR1 is SGHAT, CDR2 FQNNGV, per germline. Trimming left V 6 bases short and J 5 bases short, with 19 bases between. This CDR3 region has 15 residues.

This sequence joins TRBV2 and TRBJ1-5; no clear D gene. V lost 2 bases, J lost 0 bases, and 11 bases lay in between. Germline values: CDR1 SNHLY, CDR2 FYNNEI. The CDR3 sequence is 16 residues long. CDR3 sequence (DNA): TGTGCCAGCAGTGAACTCGTGGGCTCTAGCAATCAGCCCCAGCATTTT. Translated, it gives CASSELVGSSNQPQHF. Complete variable domain (other parts from reference TRBV2 and TRBJ1-5): EPEVTQTPSHQVTQMGQEVILRCVPISNHLYFYWYRQILGQKVEFLVSFYNNEISEKSEIFDDQFSVERPDGSNFTLKIRSTKLEDSAMYFCASSELVGSSNQPQHFGDGTRLSIL.

The genes are TRBV6-5 and TRBJ2-7; a weak D match, TRBD2 (6 bases). Trimming pared 0 bases from V and 3 bases from J, leaving 12 bases between. Germline V gene data show CDR1 as MNHEY and CDR2 as SVGAGI. This CDR3 is 15 amino acids long. This CDR3 is CASSYSRDPVYEQYF. CDR3 nucleotide sequence: TGTGCCAGCAGTTACTCGCGGGACCCAGTCTACGAGCAGTACTTC.

The chain uses TRBV29-1 and TRBJ1-6; 8 nucleotides align to TRBD1. The CDR3 covers 13 residues. Losses at the gene ends were 6 bases for V and 9 bases for J; bases not matched to a gene: 7. The V gene's germline CDR1 is SQVTM and CDR2 ANQGSEA. The chain's CDR3 is CSVRTGTGSPLHF. The CDR3 bases are TGCAGCGTCCGGACAGGGACAGGTTCACCCCTCCACTTT.

This clonotype was observed a few times. V usage is TRBV6-2 or TRBV6-3 and J usage is TRBJ1-6, with 8 bases fitting TRBD1. Per the germline V gene, CDR1 is MNHEY and CDR2 is SVGEGT. The CDR3 sequence is 16 residues long. J lost 8 bases, V lost 4 bases, and 10 bases had no gene match. As DNA, the CDR3 is TGTGCCAGCAGTTCCCCCCGGACAGGGAGGGATTCACCCCTCCACTTT. This gives the protein CASSSPRTGRDSPLHF.

By share of the sample, this clonotype is medium-sized (0.01 to 0.1%). The chain links TRBV20-1 to TRBJ1-6, with no clear D. The CDR3 contains 16 residues. Trimming removed 6 bases at V and 0 bases at J, with 15 bases between. Germline assignment: CDR1 DFQATT and CDR2 SNEGSKA (reference sequence). Here the CDR3 reads CSARTDESSYNSPLHF. The CDR3 nucleotides read TGCAGTGCGCGAACCGATGAAAGCTCCTATAATTCACCCCTCCACTTT.

The chain couples TRBV6-4 to TRBJ1-1, with unresolved D. Germline loops: CDR1 MRHNA, CDR2 SNTAGT. The CDR3 runs 14 residues. V was pared by 4 bases and J by 1 base, with 10 bases between. This CDR3 reads CASSASGENTEAFF. Here the CDR3 DNA reads TGTGCCAGCAGTGCCTCCGGCGAGAACACTGAAGCTTTCTTT.

The rearrangement joins TRBV10-3 to TRBJ2-7; 10 bases are a match to TRBD1. Germline CDR1 is ENHRY and CDR2 is SYGVKD. The junction had 7 bases not matched to a gene; V was cut back by 6 bases and J by 5 bases. This CDR3 region has 14 residues. The CDR3 region is CAIREDRGMNEQYF. In DNA, the CDR3 is TGTGCCATCAGGGAGGACAGGGGGATGAACGAGCAGTACTTC.